This TCR beta chain was retrieved from a study of blood T cell repertoires in COVID-19. Germline V gene sequence: CDR1 SGHTA, CDR2 FQGNSA. V shed 4 bases and J 10 bases; nucleotides not matched to a gene: 4. The CDR3 is made up of 12 amino acids. Per the authors' pipeline: Scientists estimated how many nucleated cells there were by amplifying reference gene primers. Assay: immunoSEQ multiplex PCR; the TCRdb copy retains only in-frame clones and omits some. That table gives V, J and clone size, and the DNA gave D and trimming. The sample comprises about 66,000 clones, more than 70% of which are singletons, and 3.5% to 4% rests with the top ten.

Material: peripheral blood. The sequence was collected from a man in his 70s with acute or convalescent COVID-19. The chain joins TRBV7-2 to TRBJ2-1; 7 nucleotides align to TRBD1. Written as DNA, the CDR3 is TGTGCCAGCAGCTCGTACAGGGGCGAGCAGTTCTTC. It is translated as CASSSYRGEQFF.